This TCR beta chain was identified in a study of blood T cells in healthy people across ages. Findings and limits, study-wide: Per-million-T-cell TCR beta diversity fell roughly linearly with age.

The sample holds many counts of this clonotype. Its antigen is unidentified. With a J-beta primer mix and a sample-barcoded 5' primer, a second PCR ran 7 to 11 cycles. A template-switch adaptor containing 12 random nucleotides labeled each cDNA molecule. Using its own MiXCR run on the 5' RACE reads, TCRdb lists one record per CDR3 protein. The profile shows about 930,000 distinct CDR3 sequences, about 28% of them singletons. The V segment lost 5 bases and the J segment 4 bases; nucleotides outside the gene matches: 6. Germline CDR1 and CDR2: SGHTA and FQGNSA. The CDR3 is 14 residues long. These data also formed part of another study, on T cells of mothers and their children. Turning to that study: Samples came from a few healthy Caucasian mothers and their six children.

The clonotype was recovered from a middle-aged woman in good health. Sample: blood. V is TRBV7-2 and J is TRBJ2-5; 8 bases match TRBD2. CDR3 sequence: CASSLGLAPETQYF. The CDR3 DNA reads as TGTGCCAGCAGCCTAGGACTAGCCCCAGAGACCCAGTACTTC. Supplemented by reference TRBV7-2 and TRBJ2-5, the full variable domain reads GAGVSQSPSNKVTEKGKDVELRCDPISGHTALYWYRQSLGQGLEFLIYFQGNSAPDKSGLPSDRFSAERTGGSVSTLTIQRTQQEDSAVYLCASSLGLAPETQYFGPGTRLLVL.